This T cell receptor beta chain was obtained from a study of cytomegalovirus exposure and HLA in healthy donors. It was with 60 Vbeta and 13 Jbeta primers that the PCR ran. Produced via immunoSEQ multiplex PCR; TCRdb's table is partial and in-frame only. The data contain more than 95,000 clones, less than 85% of them singletons. This CDR3 is built from 13 residues. Looked up from germline, CDR1 is SGHTA and CDR2 is FQGTGA. V trimming: 8 bases; J trimming: 3 bases; junction bases outside the gene matches: 5. When sampled, the donors appeared nominally healthy, though they likely had unrecorded immune exposures.

The chain carries TRBV7-3 and TRBJ1-1; 8 nucleotides align to TRBD1. The TCR was taken from a woman aged 18-29 years in good health and CMV-seropositive. The specimen sequenced was PBMCs. The CDR3 sequence: CASGQGSDTEAFF. DNA for the CDR3: TGTGCCAGCGGACAGGGATCGGACACTGAAGCTTTCTTT. The full variable domain, with the rest looked up from reference TRBV7-3 and TRBJ1-1, is GAGVSQTPSNKVTEKGKYVELRCDPISGHTALYWYRQSLGQGPEFLIYFQGTGAADDSGLPNDRFFAVRPEGSVSTLKIQRTERGDSAVYLCASGQGSDTEAFFGQGTRLTVV.